This T cell receptor beta chain was recorded in a study of T cells in localized non-small cell lung cancer. Study conclusions and caveats: Uninvolved neighboring lung showed the greatest T cell clonality, exceeding tumor.

Comment on this clone: Its antigen is undetermined.

Produced via immunoSEQ multiplex PCR; TCRdb's table is partial and in-frame only. The sample yields some 1,500 clones, roughly 34% seen once. V lost 5 bases and J 1 base, leaving 8 bases between the germline ends. This CDR3 contains 13 residues. The germline gives CDR1 MNHGY, CDR2 SAAAGT. The chain has TRBV6-8 and TRBJ1-1, with no clear D. The input for sequencing was lung tumor tissue, taken before any cancer treatment. The origin of this receptor is a man aged 35 to 69 with stage II lung adenocarcinoma. DNA for the CDR3: TGTGCCAGCAGTCAAACACCGAACACTGAAGCTTTCTTT. This encodes CASSQTPNTEAFF.